This T cell receptor (beta chain) was recovered during a study of T cell repertoires in cytomegalovirus infection (dated by TCRdb to about 2019). Turning to the overall study: The peptide stimulations were aimed at well-studied HLA-B-restricted epitopes as well as recently identified HLA-C-restricted CMV epitopes, whose presentation resists viral immunomodulation. Donor HLA type was relevant to the analysis, as public TCR beta signatures indicated carriage of CMV infection together with the matching HLA type. Beyond this particular receptor, the publication reports: The ex vivo response was dominated by HLA-C-restricted CMV-specific TCR beta clonotypes, and the single most frequent clonotype in two of eight donors was supplied by these HLA-C-restricted clonotypes. In both this cohort and an independent roughly 400-donor cohort, the cumulative frequency of public TCR beta family members distinguished carriers of CMV infection plus the relevant HLA type.

Reads for this sample came from an Illumina HiSeq 1500. TCRdb reworked the public reads: Q25 trimming with fastp, MiXCR clone assembly, productive beta chains retained. For every CDR3 protein sequence, its rows merge into one entry that carries the most common genes and DNA. The sample table contains about 220,000 distinct CDR3 sequences; only one count was recorded for around 35% of them. 55% to 60% of the sample comes from the top ten. The trim is 1 base for V and 4 bases for J, with a gap of 10 bases between the germline ends. Per the germline V gene, SGHTA is the CDR1 and FQGNSA is the CDR2. Its CDR3 holds 15 amino acids, cysteine through phenylalanine. CDR3 DNA only is kept here, 45 bases in frame from base 1. This clonotype was observed a handful of times. Its recognized antigen is unknown. No base quality values were provided; no much bigger clone lies one nucleotide off. The treatment or condition label of this sample denotes: in vitro stimulation with specific CMV peptide epitopes to enrich CMV-specific T cells.

This receptor was taken from a human donor in good health (CMV status not recorded). Some clones in this sample may be carry-over from other donors' samples. Recombination connected TRBV7-2 to TRBJ2-2; no D segment can be confidently identified. The sequences come from CD8+ T cells from cultured PBMCs, collected from culture after CMV antigen stimulation. The nucleotide sequence reads TGTGCCAGCAGCTTAGGACCGCCGAGCACCGGGGAGCTGTTTTTT. Its product reads: CASSLGPPSTGELFF. Reference TRBV7-2 and TRBJ2-2 genes cover what lies past the CDR3, so the full variable domain is GAGVSQSPSNKVTEKGKDVELRCDPISGHTALYWYRQSLGQGLEFLIYFQGNSAPDKSGLPSDRFSAERTGGSVSTLTIQRTQQEDSAVYLCASSLGPPSTGELFFGEGSRLTVL.